This entry is about one T cell receptor beta chain. Its specificity is unknown. With the read ending 3 residues before the CDR3 end, the germline J gene is used to fill in that end. This entry belongs to a study of T cells in women clearing cervical HPV infection. Broader study findings: TRBV6-7 abundance was lower in cases than controls (around 0.11% versus 0.15%).

This CDR3 has 13 amino acids. The V and J ends lost 6 bases and 3 bases, in that order; junction bases with no gene match: 6. Looked up from germline, CDR1 is DFQATT and CDR2 is SNEGSKA (reference sequence). Genomic DNA, averaging roughly 1,200 ng per sample, yielded TCR beta CDR3 via immunoSEQ. Profiled with immunoSEQ multiplex PCR; TCRdb holds only in-frame clones, not every one. The sample has about 40,000 clones. Specimen: blood buffy coat. The chain is built from TRBV20-1 and TRBJ1-2; 8 bases map to TRBD1. The sequence was collected from a woman aged 18-69 years with a cervical HPV16 infection that either progressed to CIN3+ or cleared (not recorded which). The CDR3 bases that were read are TGCAGTGCAAGGACAGGGAGCGACTATGGC. Its protein is CSARTGSDYG. The entire CDR3 reads CSARTGSDYGYTF.